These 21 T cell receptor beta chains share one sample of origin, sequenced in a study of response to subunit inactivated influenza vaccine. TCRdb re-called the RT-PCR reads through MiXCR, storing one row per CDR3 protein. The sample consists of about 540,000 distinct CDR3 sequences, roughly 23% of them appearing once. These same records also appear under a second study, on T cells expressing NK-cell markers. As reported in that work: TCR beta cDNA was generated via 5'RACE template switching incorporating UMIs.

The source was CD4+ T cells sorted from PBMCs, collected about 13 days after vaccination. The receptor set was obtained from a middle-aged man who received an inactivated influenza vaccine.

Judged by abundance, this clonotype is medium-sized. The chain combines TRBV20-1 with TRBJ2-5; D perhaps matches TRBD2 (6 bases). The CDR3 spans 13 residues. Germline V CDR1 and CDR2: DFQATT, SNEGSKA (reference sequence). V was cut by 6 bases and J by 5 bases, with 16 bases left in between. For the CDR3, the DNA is TGCAGTGCGATCCGGGGGTTAGCGGAGACCCAGTACTTC. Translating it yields CSAIRGLAETQYF.

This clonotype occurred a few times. The chain's CDR3 is CASSQDWDSHRSYEQYF. The CDR3 DNA sequence: TGTGCCAGCAGCCAAGATTGGGACAGTCATCGCTCCTACGAGCAGTACTTC. This sequence joins TRBV4-2 and TRBJ2-7, with TRBD1 matching 7 bases. In germline, CDR1 is LGHNA, CDR2 YNFKEQ. Unmatched junction bases numbered 8, after V lost 0 bases and J lost 0 bases. The CDR3 extends over 17 amino acids.

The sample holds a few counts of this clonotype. This CDR3 reads CASTDHTRMNTEAFF. DNA for the CDR3: TGTGCCAGCACCGATCACACTAGAATGAACACTGAAGCTTTCTTT. The V and J genes are TRBV6-2 or TRBV6-3 and TRBJ1-1; D is ambiguous. The CDR3 spans 15 residues. Germline lookup yields CDR1 MNHEY and CDR2 SVGEGT. Trimming took 7 bases from V and 0 from J, leaving 15 bases between them.

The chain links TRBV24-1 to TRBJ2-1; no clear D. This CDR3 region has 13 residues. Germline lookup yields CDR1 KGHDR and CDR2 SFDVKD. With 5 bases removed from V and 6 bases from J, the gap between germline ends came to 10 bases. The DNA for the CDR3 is TGTGCCACCAGTGGCATACACCCCAATGAGCAGTTCTTC. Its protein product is CATSGIHPNEQFF.

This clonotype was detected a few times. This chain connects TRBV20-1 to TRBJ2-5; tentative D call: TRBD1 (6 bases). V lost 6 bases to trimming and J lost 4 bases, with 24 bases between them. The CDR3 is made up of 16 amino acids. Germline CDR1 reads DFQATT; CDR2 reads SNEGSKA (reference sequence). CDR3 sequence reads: CSARTGQTIRGETQYF. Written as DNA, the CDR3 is TGCAGTGCCAGAACTGGACAGACGATCCGGGGAGAGACCCAGTACTTC.

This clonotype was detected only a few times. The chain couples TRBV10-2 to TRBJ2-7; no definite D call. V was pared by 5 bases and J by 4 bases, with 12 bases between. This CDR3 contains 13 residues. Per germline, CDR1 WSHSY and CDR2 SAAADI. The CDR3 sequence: CASSSGSLYEQYF. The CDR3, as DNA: TGCGCCAGCAGTTCAGGCAGTTTATACGAGCAGTACTTC.

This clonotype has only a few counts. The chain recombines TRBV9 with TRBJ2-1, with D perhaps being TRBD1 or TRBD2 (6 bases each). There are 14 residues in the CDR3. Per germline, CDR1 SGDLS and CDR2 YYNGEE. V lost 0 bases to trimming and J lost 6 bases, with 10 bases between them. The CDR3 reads CASSVDGGGNEQFF. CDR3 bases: TGTGCCAGCAGCGTAGACGGGGGCGGCAATGAGCAGTTCTTC.

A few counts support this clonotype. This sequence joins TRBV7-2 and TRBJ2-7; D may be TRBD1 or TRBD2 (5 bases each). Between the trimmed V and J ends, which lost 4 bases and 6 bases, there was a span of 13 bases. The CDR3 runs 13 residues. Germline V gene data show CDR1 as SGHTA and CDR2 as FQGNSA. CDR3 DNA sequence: TGTGCCAGCAGCTCGGGGCCATGGGGCGAGCAGTACTTC. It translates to CASSSGPWGEQYF.

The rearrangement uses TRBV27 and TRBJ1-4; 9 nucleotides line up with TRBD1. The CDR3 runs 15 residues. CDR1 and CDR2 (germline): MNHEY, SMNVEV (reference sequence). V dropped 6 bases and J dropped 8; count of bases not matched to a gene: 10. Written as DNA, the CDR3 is TGTGCCAGCAGACGAACAGGGGGCGAGGTAGAAAAACTGTTTTTT. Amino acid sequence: CASRRTGGEVEKLFF.

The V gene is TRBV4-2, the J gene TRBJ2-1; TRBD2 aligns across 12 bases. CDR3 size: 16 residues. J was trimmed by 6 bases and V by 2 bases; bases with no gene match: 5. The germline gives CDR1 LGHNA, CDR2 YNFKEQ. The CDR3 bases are TGTGCCAGCAGCCAACCCCTAGCGGGAGGGGGCAATGAGCAGTTCTTC. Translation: CASSQPLAGGGNEQFF.

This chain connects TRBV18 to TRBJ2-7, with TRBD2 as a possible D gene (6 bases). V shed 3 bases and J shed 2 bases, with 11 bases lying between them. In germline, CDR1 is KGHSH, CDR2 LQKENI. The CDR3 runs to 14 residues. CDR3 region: CASSPQGGAYEQYF. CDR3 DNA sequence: TGTGCCAGCTCACCGCAAGGAGGGGCCTACGAGCAGTACTTC.

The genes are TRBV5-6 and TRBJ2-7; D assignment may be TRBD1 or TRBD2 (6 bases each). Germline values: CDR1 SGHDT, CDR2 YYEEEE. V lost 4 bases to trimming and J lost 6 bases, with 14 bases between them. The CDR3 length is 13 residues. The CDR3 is CASSPWGAGEQYF. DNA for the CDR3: TGTGCCAGCAGCCCATGGGGGGCTGGCGAGCAGTACTTC.

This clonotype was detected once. As DNA, the CDR3 is TGTGCCTTACAGGGCGCCGGGGAGACCCAGTACTTC. This translates into CALQGAGETQYF. The chain couples TRBV11-2 to TRBJ2-5; perhaps TRBD1 as D (6 bases). V gave up 11 bases and J gave up 5 bases, with 15 bases separating them. Looked up from germline, CDR1 is SGHAT and CDR2 is FQNNGV. The CDR3 contains 12 residues.

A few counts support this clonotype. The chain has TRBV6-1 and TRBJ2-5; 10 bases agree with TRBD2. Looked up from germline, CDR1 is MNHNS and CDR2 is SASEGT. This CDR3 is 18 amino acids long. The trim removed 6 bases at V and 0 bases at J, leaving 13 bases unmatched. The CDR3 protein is CASRPYRSGGMYQETQYF. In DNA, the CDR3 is TGTGCCAGCAGGCCATACCGTAGCGGGGGGATGTACCAAGAGACCCAGTACTTC.

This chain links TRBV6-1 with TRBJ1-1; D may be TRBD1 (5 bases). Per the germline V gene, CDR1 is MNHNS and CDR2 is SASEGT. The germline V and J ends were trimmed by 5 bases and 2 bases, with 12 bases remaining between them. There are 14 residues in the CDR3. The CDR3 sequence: CASSKSQENTEAFF. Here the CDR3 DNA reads TGTGCCAGCAGTAAATCACAGGAAAACACTGAAGCTTTCTTT.

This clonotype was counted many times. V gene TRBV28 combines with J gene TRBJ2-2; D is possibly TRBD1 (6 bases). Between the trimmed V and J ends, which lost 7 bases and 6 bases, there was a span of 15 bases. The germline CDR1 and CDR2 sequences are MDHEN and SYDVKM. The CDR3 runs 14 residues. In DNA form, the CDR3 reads TGTGCCAGCACTTTTTACAGGGTTGCCGGGGAGCTGTTTTTT. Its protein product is CASTFYRVAGELFF.

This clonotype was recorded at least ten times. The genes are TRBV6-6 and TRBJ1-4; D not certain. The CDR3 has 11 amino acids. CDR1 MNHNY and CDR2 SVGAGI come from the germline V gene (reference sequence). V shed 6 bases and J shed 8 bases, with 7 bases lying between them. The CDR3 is CASSALEKLFF. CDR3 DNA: TGTGCCAGCAGCGCGCTGGAAAAACTGTTTTTT.

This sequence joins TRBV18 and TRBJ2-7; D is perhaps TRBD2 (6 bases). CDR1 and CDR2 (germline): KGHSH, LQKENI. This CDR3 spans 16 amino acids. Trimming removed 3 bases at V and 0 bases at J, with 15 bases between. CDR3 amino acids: CASSPQSGGYSYEQYF. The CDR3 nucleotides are TGTGCCAGCTCACCTCAAAGTGGGGGGTACTCCTACGAGCAGTACTTC.

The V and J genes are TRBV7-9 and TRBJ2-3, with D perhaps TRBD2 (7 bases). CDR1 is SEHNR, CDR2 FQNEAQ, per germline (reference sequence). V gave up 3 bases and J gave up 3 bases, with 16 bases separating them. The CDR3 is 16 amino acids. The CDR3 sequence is CASSFPEGGATDTQYF. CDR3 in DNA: TGTGCCAGCAGCTTCCCAGAGGGGGGGGCGACAGATACGCAGTATTTT.

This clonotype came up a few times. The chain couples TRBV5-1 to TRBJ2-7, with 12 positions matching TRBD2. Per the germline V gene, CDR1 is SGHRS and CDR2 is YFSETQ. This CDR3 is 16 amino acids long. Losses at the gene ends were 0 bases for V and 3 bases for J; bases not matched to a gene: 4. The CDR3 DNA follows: TGCGCCAGCAGCTTGGCCACTAGCGGGGGGATCTACGAGCAGTACTTC. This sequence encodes CASSLATSGGIYEQYF.

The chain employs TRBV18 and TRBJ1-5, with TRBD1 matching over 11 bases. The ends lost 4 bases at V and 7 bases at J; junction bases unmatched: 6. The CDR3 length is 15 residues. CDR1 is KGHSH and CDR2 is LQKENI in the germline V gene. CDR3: CASSLGQGALQPQHF. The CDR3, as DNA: TGTGCCAGCTCACTAGGACAGGGGGCTTTACAGCCCCAGCATTTT.